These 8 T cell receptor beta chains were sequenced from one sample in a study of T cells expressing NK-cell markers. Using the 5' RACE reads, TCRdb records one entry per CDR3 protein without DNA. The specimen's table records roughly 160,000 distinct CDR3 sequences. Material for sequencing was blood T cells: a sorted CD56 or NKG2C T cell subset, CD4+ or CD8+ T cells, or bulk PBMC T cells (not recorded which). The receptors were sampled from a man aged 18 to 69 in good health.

The CDR3 here is CASSYSGLAGVWETQYF. The chain joins TRBV6-5 to TRBJ2-5; with no DNA, the TCRdb D assignment of TRBD2 cannot be verified. Germline loops: CDR1 MNHEY, CDR2 SVGAGI. This CDR3 region has 17 residues.

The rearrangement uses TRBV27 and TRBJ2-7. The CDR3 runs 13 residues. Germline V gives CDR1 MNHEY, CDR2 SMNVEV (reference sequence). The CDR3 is CASSLFVGDEQYF.

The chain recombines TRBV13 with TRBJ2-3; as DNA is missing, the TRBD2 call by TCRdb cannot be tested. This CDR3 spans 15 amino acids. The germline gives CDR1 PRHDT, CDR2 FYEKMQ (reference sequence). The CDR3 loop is CASSSTSSPTDTQYF.

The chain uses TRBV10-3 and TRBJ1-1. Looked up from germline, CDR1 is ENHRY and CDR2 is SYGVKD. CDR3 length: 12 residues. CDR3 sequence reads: CAMGTWNTEAFF.

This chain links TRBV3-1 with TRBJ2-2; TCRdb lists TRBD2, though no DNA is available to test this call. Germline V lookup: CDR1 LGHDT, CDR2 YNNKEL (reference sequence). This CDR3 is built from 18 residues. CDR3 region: CASLGLDPAKPNTGELFF.

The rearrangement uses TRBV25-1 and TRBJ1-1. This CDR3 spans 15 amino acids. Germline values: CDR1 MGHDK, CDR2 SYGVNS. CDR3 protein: CASSELVSMNTEAFF.

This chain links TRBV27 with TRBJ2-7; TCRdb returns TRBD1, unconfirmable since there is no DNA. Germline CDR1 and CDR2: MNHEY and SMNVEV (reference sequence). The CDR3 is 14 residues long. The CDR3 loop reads CASSINHHAQSQYF.

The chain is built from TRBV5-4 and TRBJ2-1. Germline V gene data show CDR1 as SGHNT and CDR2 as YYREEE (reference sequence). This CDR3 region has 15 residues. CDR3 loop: CASSLGVGSYNEQFF.